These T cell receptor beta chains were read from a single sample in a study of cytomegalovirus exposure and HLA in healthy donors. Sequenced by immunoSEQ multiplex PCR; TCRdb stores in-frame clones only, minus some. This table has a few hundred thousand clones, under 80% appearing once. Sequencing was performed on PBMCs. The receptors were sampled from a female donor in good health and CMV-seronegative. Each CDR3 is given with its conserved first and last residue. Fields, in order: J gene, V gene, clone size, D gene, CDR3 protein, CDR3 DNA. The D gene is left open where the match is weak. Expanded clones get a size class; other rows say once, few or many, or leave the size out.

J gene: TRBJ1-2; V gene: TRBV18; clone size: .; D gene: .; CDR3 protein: CASSPDRQALYGYTF; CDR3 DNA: TGTGCCAGCTCACCCGACCGACAGGCCCTTTATGGCTACACCTTC
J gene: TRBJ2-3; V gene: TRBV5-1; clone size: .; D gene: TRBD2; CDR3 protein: CASSLGGSGSTDTQYF; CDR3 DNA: TGCGCCAGCAGCTTGGGTGGTAGCGGGAGCACAGATACGCAGTATTTT
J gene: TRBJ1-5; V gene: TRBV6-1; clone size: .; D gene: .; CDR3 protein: CASSEARGGHQPQHF; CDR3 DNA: TGTGCCAGCAGTGAAGCGCGCGGGGGACATCAGCCCCAGCATTTT
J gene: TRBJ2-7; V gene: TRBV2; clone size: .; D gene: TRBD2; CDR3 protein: CARDRGLAGEQYF; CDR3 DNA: TGTGCCAGGGACAGGGGACTAGCGGGAGAGCAGTACTTC
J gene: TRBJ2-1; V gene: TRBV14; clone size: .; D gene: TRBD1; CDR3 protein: CASSFLTGARGNEQFF; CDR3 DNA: TGTGCCAGCAGCTTCCTGACAGGGGCGAGGGGCAATGAGCAGTTCTTC
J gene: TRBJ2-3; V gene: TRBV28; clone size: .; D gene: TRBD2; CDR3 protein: CASSALAGKPTRTDTQYF; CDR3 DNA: TGTGCCAGCAGTGCCCTAGCGGGAAAACCCACCCGCACAGATACGCAGTATTTT
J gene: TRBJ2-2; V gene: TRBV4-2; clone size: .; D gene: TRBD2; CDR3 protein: CASSQEGLRLAGVYTGELFF; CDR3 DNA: TGTGCCAGCAGCCAAGAGGGATTGAGACTAGCGGGAGTTTATACCGGGGAGCTGTTTTTT
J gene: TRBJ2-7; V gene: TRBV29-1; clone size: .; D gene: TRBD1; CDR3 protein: CSVEDRFYEQYF; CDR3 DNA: TGCAGCGTAGAGGACAGGTTCTACGAGCAGTACTTC
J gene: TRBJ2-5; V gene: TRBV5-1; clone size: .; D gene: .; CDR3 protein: CASTASWDTPETQYF; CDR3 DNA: TGCGCCAGCACAGCATCCTGGGACACGCCCGAGACCCAGTACTTC
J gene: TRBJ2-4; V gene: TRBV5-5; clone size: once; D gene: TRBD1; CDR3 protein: CASSLGVQGAKNIQYF; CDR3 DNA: TGTGCCAGCAGCTTGGGCGTACAGGGGGCAAAAAACATTCAGTACTTC
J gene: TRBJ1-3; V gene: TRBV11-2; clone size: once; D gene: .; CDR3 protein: CASNLASSGNTIYF; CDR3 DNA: TGTGCCAGCAACTTGGCTAGTTCTGGAAACACCATATATTTT
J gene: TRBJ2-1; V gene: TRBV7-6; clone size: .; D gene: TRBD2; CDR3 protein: CASSLPRGTSGREQFF; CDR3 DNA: TGTGCCAGCAGCTTACCGCGTGGGACTAGCGGGCGAGAGCAGTTCTTC
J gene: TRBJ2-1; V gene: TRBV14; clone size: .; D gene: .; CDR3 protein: CASSHWGQVEQFF; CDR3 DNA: TGTGCCAGCAGCCACTGGGGCCAGGTCGAGCAGTTCTTC
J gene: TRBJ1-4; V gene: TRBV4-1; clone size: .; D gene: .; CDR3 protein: CASSQVKGANEKLFF; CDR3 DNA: TGCGCCAGCAGCCAAGTTAAGGGGGCTAATGAAAAACTGTTTTTT
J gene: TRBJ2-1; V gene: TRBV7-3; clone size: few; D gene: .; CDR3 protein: CASSPSTSRFSYNEQFF; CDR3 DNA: TGTGCCAGCAGCCCGTCGACTAGTCGGTTCTCCTACAATGAGCAGTTCTTC
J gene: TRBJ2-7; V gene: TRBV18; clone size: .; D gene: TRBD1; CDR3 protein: CASSPGTGSMSSYEQYF; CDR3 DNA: TGTGCCAGCTCACCGGGGACAGGGTCTATGAGCTCCTACGAGCAGTACTTC
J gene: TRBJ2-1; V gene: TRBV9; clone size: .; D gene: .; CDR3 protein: CASSVGGTGTYNEQFF; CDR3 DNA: TGTGCCAGCAGCGTAGGGGGGACTGGGACCTACAATGAGCAGTTCTTC
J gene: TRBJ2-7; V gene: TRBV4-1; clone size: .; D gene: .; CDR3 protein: CASSQEPGLLYEQYF; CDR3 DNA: TGCGCCAGCAGCCAAGAACCAGGGCTGCTGTACGAGCAGTACTTC
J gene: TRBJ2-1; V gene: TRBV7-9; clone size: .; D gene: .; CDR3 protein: CASGDSTYNEQFF; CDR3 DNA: TGTGCCAGTGGGGACTCCACATACAATGAGCAGTTCTTC
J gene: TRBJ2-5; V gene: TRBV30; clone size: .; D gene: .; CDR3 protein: CAWSGTLKTQYF; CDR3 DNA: TGTGCCTGGAGCGGGACTTTAAAGACCCAGTACTTC
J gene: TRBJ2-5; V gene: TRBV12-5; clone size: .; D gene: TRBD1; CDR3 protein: CASGEGQGVWETQYF; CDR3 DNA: TGTGCTAGTGGTGAGGGACAGGGGGTTTGGGAGACCCAGTACTTC
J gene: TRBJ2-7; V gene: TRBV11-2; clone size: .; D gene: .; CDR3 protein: CASSSRQSSYEQYF; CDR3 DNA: TGTGCCAGCAGCTCCCGACAGAGCTCCTACGAGCAGTACTTC
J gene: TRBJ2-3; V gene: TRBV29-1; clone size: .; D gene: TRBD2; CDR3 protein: CSADQAGNTDTQYF; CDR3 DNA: TGCAGCGCCGACCAAGCGGGGAATACAGATACGCAGTATTTT
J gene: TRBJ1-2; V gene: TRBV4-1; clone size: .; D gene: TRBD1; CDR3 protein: CASSRVRGLDGYTF; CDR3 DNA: TGCGCCAGCAGCCGCGTTAGGGGGCTGGATGGCTACACCTTC
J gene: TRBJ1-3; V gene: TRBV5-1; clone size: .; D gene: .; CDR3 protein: CASSHDTASGNTIYF; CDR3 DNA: TGCGCCAGCAGCCATGACACCGCCTCTGGAAACACCATATATTTT
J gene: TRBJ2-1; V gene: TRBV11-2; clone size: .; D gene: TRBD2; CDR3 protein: CASSNREGRYNEQFF; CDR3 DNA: TGTGCCAGCAGCAACCGGGAGGGCCGATACAATGAGCAGTTCTTC
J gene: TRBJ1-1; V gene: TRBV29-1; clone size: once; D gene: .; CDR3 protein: CSAERGPRASEAFF; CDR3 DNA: TGCAGCGCCGAACGGGGTCCGCGTGCGTCGGAAGCTTTCTTT
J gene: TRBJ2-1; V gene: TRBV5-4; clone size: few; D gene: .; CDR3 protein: CASRTDNEQFF; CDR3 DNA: TGTGCCAGCCGGACTGACAATGAGCAGTTCTTC
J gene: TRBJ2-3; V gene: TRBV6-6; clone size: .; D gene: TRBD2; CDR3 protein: CASSLTSGSSDTQYF; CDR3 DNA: TGTGCCAGCAGCTTGACTAGCGGGAGCTCAGATACGCAGTATTTT